This T cell receptor beta chain was sequenced in a study of read filtering for tumor transcriptome and immune sequencing. Study-level background: Whole-transcriptome libraries were prepared after DNase treatment. RNA-seq yielded only roughly 75 to 1273 TCR reads, IR-seq about 4 to 10.27 million.

The CDR3 spans 15 residues. From germline, CDR1 is SGDLS and CDR2 YYNGEE. Overall study results and limits: Single-read clonotypes: about 81.9% of IR-seq clonotypes (roughly 4% of reads), 74.6% of RNA-seq clonotypes (under 50% of reads). Even smaller IR-seq throughput identified most shared clonotypes.

At least ten counts were recorded for this clonotype. The antigen is undetermined. At one boundary the junction diverges from the germline segment, which might be a read error. The library was built from about 370 ng RNA with molecular barcoded adaptors for alpha/delta and beta/gamma chains. TCRdb re-called the reads through MiXCR, storing one row per CDR3 protein. The sample carries about 24,000 distinct CDR3 sequences, 22% recorded once. The sequence was collected from a donor at least 40 years old with multiple myeloma. Sequenced material: a population of CD138-negative cells sorted from bone marrow. This chain connects TRBV9 to TRBJ2-2; D gene unclear. CDR3 DNA sequence: TGTTCCAGCAGCGCCGACAACTCGAACACCGGGGAGCTGTTTTTT. Protein: CSSSADNSNTGELFF.